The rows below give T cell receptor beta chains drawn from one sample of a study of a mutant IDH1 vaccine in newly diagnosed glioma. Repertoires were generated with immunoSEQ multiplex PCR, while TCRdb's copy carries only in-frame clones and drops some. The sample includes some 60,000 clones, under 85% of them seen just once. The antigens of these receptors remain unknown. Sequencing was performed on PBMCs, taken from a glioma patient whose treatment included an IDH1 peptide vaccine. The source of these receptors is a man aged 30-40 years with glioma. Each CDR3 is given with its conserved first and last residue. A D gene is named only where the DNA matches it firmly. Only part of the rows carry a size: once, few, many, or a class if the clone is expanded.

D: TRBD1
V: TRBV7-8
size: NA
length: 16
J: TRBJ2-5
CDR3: CASSPSGTGKLREQYF
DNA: TGTGCCAGCAGCCCGTCCGGGACAGGCAAACTACGAGAGCAGTACTTC

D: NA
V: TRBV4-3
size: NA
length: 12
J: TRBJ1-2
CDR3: CASRPGGGGYTF
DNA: TGCGCCAGCAGGCCCGGGGGTGGGGGCTACACCTTC

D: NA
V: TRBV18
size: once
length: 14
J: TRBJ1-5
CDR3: CASSPDEARQPQHF
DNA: TGTGCCAGCTCACCAGACGAGGCACGGCAGCCCCAGCATTTT

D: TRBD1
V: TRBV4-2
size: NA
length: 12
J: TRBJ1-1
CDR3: CASSHTGAEAFF
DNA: TGTGCCAGCAGCCATACAGGGGCTGAAGCTTTCTTT

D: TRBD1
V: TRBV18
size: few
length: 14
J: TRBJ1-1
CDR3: CASSSGTDSTEAFF
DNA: TGTGCCAGCTCGTCCGGGACAGACTCCACTGAAGCTTTCTTT

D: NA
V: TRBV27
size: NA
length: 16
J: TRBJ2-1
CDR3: CASSPPGSRPNNEQFF
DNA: TGTGCCAGCAGCCCGCCCGGGTCCCGACCTAACAATGAGCAGTTCTTC

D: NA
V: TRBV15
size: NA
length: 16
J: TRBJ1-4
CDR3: CATSREPGSTNEKLFF
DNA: TGTGCCACCAGCAGAGAACCGGGATCAACTAATGAAAAACTGTTTTTT

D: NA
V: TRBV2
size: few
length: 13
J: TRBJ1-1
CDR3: CASSEVRNTEAFF
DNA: TGTGCCAGCAGTGAAGTCAGAAACACTGAAGCTTTCTTT

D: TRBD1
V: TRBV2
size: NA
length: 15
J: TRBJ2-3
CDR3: CASSGQGVTTDTQYF
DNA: TGTGCCAGCAGTGGACAGGGGGTTACGACAGATACGCAGTATTTT

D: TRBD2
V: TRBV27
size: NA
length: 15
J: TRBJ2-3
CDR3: CASSLMGGRGDTQYF
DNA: TGTGCCAGCAGTTTAATGGGCGGGAGAGGAGATACGCAGTATTTT

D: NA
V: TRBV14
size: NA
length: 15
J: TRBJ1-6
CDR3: CASSQDFQGLSPLHF
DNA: TGTGCCAGCAGCCAAGATTTCCAGGGTTTATCACCCCTCCACTTT